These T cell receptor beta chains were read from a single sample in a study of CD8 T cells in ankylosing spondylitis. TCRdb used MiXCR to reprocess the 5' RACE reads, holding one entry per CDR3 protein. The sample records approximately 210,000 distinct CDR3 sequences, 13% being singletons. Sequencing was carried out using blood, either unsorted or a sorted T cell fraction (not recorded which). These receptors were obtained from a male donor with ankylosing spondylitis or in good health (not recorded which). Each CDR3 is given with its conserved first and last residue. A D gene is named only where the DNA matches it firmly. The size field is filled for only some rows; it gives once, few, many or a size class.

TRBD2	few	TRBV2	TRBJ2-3	TGTGCCTCGCTGAGGGCTAGCGGGCTTAGCACAGATACGCAGTATTTT	CASLRASGLSTDTQYF
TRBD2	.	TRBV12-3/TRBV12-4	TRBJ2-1	TGTGCCAGCAGTTTACTAGCGGGGAATGGCGGGCAGTTCTTC	CASSLLAGNGGQFF
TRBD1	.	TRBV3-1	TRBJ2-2	TGTGCCAGCAGGACCCGGGACAGGGGAAGCACCGGGGAGCTGTTTTTT	CASRTRDRGSTGELFF
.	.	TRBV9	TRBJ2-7	TGTGCCAGCAGCCCTCTAGAGGGCCAATTTTACGAGCAGTACTTC	CASSPLEGQFYEQYF
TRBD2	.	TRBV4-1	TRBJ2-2	TGCGCCAGCAGCCCACTAGCGGGGGCCACCGGGGAGCTGTTTTTT	CASSPLAGATGELFF
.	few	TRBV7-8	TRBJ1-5	TGTGCCAGCAGCTTAGACACGGTCAATCAGCCCCAGCATTTT	CASSLDTVNQPQHF
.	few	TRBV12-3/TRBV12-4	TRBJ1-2	TGTGCCAGCAAACGCGGACACTATGGCTACACCTTC	CASKRGHYGYTF
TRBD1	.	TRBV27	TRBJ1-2	TGTGCCAGCAGTTTCAGGGGGTCATCGTATGGCTACACCTTC	CASSFRGSSYGYTF
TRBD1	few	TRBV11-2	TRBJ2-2	TGTGCCAGCAGCTTTAATCACGGCAGGGGGCTCTCCGGGGAGCTGTTTTTT	CASSFNHGRGLSGELFF
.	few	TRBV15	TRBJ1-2	TGTGCCACCAGCCCGGGGAATACGGGCGGTAAGAACTATGGCTACACCTTC	CATSPGNTGGKNYGYTF
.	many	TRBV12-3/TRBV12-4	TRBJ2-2	TGTGCCAGCAGTGTACCCGGGGAGCTGTTTTTT	CASSVPGELFF
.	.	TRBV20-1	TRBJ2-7	TGCCCTGATTACACTCCAGCCTACGAGCAGTACTTC	CPDYTPAYEQYF
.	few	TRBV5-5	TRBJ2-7	TGTGCCAGCAGCTCCTGGGGCGGCCCTCCCGAGCAGTACTTC	CASSSWGGPPEQYF
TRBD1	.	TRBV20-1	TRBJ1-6	TGCAGTGCCTTTTCGCACCGGGACAGTGGGATCTCCTATAATTCACCCCTCCACTTT	CSAFSHRDSGISYNSPLHF
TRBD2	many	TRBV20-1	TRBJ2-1	TGCAGTGCTTCCGGGACTAGCGGGGGGCAGTTATACAATGAGCAGTTCTTC	CSASGTSGGQLYNEQFF
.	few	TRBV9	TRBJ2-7	TGTGCCAGCGCCGTCGGGACGCTCTCCTACGAGCAGTACTTC	CASAVGTLSYEQYF
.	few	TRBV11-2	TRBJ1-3	TGTGCCAGCAGCCCCGTGTCAGGCCTCTCTGGAAACACCATATATTTT	CASSPVSGLSGNTIYF
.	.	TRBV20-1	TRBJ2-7	TGCAGTGCTTCCCTGTCCCGGGACGAGCAGTACTTC	CSASLSRDEQYF
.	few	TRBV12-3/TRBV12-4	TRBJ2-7	TGTGCCAGCAGTTTCCAGAGTCCTCGGGCCTACGAGCAGTACTTC	CASSFQSPRAYEQYF
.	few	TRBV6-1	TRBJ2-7	TGTGCCAGCAGTACCCCGGGGCATGAGGAGTACGAGCAGTACTTC	CASSTPGHEEYEQYF
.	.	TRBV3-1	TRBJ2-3	TGTGCCAGCAGCCAAGATCCGGGCTGGGGGGCCACAGATACGCAGTATTTT	CASSQDPGWGATDTQYF
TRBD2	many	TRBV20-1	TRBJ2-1	TGCAGTGCTTCCGGGACTAGCGGCTACAATGAGCAGTTCTTC	CSASGTSGYNEQFF
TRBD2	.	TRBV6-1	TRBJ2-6	TGTGCCAGCACCGGACTAGCGGGAGACGTAGCTGGGGCCAACGTCCTGACTTTC	CASTGLAGDVAGANVLTF
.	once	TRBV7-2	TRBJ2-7	TGTGCCAGCAGCTTTGGGCGGCCCTACGAGCAGTACTTC	CASSFGRPYEQYF
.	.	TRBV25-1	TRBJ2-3	TGTGCCAGCAGTGAACCGGGAGATACGCAGTATTTT	CASSEPGDTQYF
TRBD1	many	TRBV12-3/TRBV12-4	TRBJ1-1	TGTGCCAGCAGCCCGGGACAGATGAACACTGAAGCTTTCTTT	CASSPGQMNTEAFF
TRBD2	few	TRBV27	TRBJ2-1	TGTGCCACTGCGACTAGCGGGAGGGGGTATGAGCAGTTCTTC	CATATSGRGYEQFF
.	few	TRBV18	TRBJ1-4	TGTGCCAGCTCACCAGTATATGGGAATGAAAAACTGTTTTTT	CASSPVYGNEKLFF
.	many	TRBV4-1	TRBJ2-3	TGCGCCAGCAGCCAAGATCCGGGTTTTTCACTCACAGATACGCAGTATTTT	CASSQDPGFSLTDTQYF
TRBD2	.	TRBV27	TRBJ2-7	TGTGCCAGCAGTTTGGGGACTAGCGGGAGAGGAGAGCAGTACTTC	CASSLGTSGRGEQYF
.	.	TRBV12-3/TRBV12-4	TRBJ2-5	TGTGCCAGCAGTCCGGCAGGGGTAGGGGGACGAGAGACCCAGTACTTC	CASSPAGVGGRETQYF
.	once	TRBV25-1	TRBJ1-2	TGTGCCAGCAGTGAAGGGAAGGGGCGGTCGAACTATGGCTACACCTTC	CASSEGKGRSNYGYTF
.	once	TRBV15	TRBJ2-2	TGTGCCACCAGCAGAGTTTACAACACCGGGGAGCTGTTTTTT	CATSRVYNTGELFF
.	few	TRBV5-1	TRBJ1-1	TGCGCCAGCAGCTTGGCCGGTAGCGCTGAAGCTTTCTTT	CASSLAGSAEAFF
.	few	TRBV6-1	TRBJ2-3	TGTGCCAGCAACGAGGTGGGAGGCACAGATACGCAGTATTTT	CASNEVGGTDTQYF
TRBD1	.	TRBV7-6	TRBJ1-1	TGTGCCAGCAGCCCCACGACAGGGTTGAACACTGAAGCTTTCTTT	CASSPTTGLNTEAFF
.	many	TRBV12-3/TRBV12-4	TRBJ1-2	TGTGCCAGCAGTTTGGACAGCTATGGCTACACCTTC	CASSLDSYGYTF
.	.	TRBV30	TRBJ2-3	TGTGCCTGGACAGGGATGGATACGCAGTATTTT	CAWTGMDTQYF